A single sample gave rise to the 10 T cell receptor beta chains below, sequenced in a study of blood T cell repertoires in COVID-19. Clones were sequenced by immunoSEQ multiplex PCR, and TCRdb holds only the in-frame ones, with some missing. The table includes about 410,000 clones, 89% detected once. The sequenced sample consisted of peripheral blood. These TCRs come from a woman aged 40 to 49 with COVID-19, enrolled during active disease.

The chain carries TRBV6-4 and TRBJ2-1, with 12 positions matching TRBD2. The trim removed 5 bases at V and 9 bases at J, leaving 8 bases unmatched. Germline V gives CDR1 MRHNA, CDR2 SNTAGT. The CDR3 runs to 15 residues. CDR3 DNA: TGTGCCAGCAGTCCTGGACTAGCGGGACTCGGTGAGCAGTTCTTC. Its protein is CASSPGLAGLGEQFF.

The chain recombines TRBV9 with TRBJ2-3; D possibly corresponds to TRBD2 (6 bases). From germline, CDR1 is SGDLS and CDR2 YYNGEE. The CDR3 spans 16 residues. The V end lost 0 bases, the J end lost 4 bases, and 15 bases lay between the germline ends. CDR3 nucleotides: TGTGCCAGCAGCGTAGATGGAGGGGCCAACGCAGATACGCAGTATTTT. Its protein is CASSVDGGANADTQYF.

V gene TRBV7-8 combines with J gene TRBJ2-7; 13 bases match TRBD2. Germline CDR1 is SGHVS and CDR2 is FQNEAQ. This CDR3 region has 17 residues. Trimming at V came to 5 bases and at J to 3 bases, leaving 10 bases not matched to a gene. The CDR3 region has the DNA TGTGCCAGCAGCGCCGGACTAGCGGGAGAGGGCCTCTACGAGCAGTACTTC. The encoded protein is CASSAGLAGEGLYEQYF. Filled out from reference TRBV7-8 and TRBJ2-7, the complete variable domain reads GAGVSQSPRYKVAKRGQDVALRCDPISGHVSLFWYQQALGQGPEFLTYFQNEAQLDKSGLPSDRFFAERPEGSVSTLKIQRTQQEDSAVYLCASSAGLAGEGLYEQYFGPGTRLTVT.

The chain recombines TRBV28 with TRBJ1-2; 9 nucleotides align to TRBD1. The V segment lost 5 bases and the J segment 8 bases; nucleotides outside the gene matches: 9. CDR1 and CDR2 from the germline V gene are MDHEN and SYDVKM. The CDR3 covers 14 residues. CDR3 in DNA: TGTGCCAGCAGTCGGACAGGGGCACGGGGGGGCTACACCTTC. The encoded protein is CASSRTGARGGYTF.

The chain recombines TRBV4-3 with TRBJ2-3; 9 bases align to TRBD1. V was pared by 2 bases and J by 3 bases, with 6 bases of the junction left unmatched. The germline V gene encodes CDR1 LGHNA and CDR2 YSLEER. CDR3 length: 16 amino acids. The DNA of the CDR3 is TGCGCCAGCAGCCAAATTGGGACAGGGAATACAGATACGCAGTATTTT. Translating it yields CASSQIGTGNTDTQYF.

V is TRBV5-4 and J is TRBJ1-2; D not resolved. Germline loops: CDR1 SGHNT, CDR2 YYREEE (reference sequence). V lost 0 bases and J 0 bases, leaving 9 bases between the germline ends. The CDR3 runs to 15 residues. CDR3: CASSLEFTANYGYTF. CDR3 sequence (DNA): TGTGCCAGCAGCTTGGAGTTTACAGCTAACTATGGCTACACCTTC.

The genes are TRBV5-1 and TRBJ2-7; TRBD1 is a possible D gene (6 bases). Germline CDR1 reads SGHRS; CDR2 reads YFSETQ. The CDR3 runs 14 residues. V was clipped by 1 base and J by 2 bases, with 10 bases between them. CDR3 in DNA: TGCGCCAGCAGCTTGAATCAGGGGACCTACGAGCAGTACTTC. The encoded protein is CASSLNQGTYEQYF.

This sequence joins TRBV4-3 and TRBJ2-7; 11 nucleotides match TRBD2. The CDR3 is 15 residues long. V trimming: 3 bases; J trimming: 2 bases; junction bases outside the gene matches: 3. Germline V lookup: CDR1 LGHNA, CDR2 YSLEER. CDR3 DNA sequence: TGCGCCAGCAGCCAGGAACTAGCGGGAGCCTACGAGCAGTACTTC. Translated: CASSQELAGAYEQYF.

This chain connects TRBV11-3 to TRBJ2-1, with a tentative D call TRBD1 (5 bases). Trimming removed 2 bases at V and 5 bases at J, with 16 bases between. CDR1 SGHNT and CDR2 YENEEA come from the germline V gene. The CDR3 consists of 16 residues. The CDR3 DNA reads as TGTGCCAGCAGCTTAAAACCCAGGGTTCCCCACAATGAGCAGTTCTTC. Its translation is CASSLKPRVPHNEQFF.

This chain connects TRBV6-2 or TRBV6-3 to TRBJ1-4; maybe TRBD1 (5 bases). V lost 5 bases, J lost 6 bases, and 13 bases lay in between. This CDR3 contains 14 residues. Per the germline V gene, CDR1 is MNHEY and CDR2 is SVGEGT. The CDR3 here is CASSLRRVDEKLFF. For the CDR3, the DNA is TGTGCCAGCAGTCTTCGCAGGGTGGATGAAAAACTGTTTTTT.